This T cell receptor (beta chain) appears in the sequencing data of a study of blood T cell repertoires in COVID-19. In the study overall: Sources were T cells, B-cell-depleted T cells, or PBMCs; the material itself was cDNA or gDNA.

Per the study methods: Nucleated cell number was recorded as an estimate derived from reference gene primer amplification. The protocol was immunoSEQ multiplex PCR, while the TCRdb copy is restricted to in-frame clones and leaves out a portion. V, J and clone size are taken as reported in that table, and D and trimming were inferred from the DNA itself. The sample has tens of thousands of clones; approximately 78% are singletons. CDR1 is SGHRS, CDR2 YFSETQ, per germline. The V end lost 5 bases, the J end lost 2 bases, and 11 bases lay between the germline ends. The CDR3 runs 13 residues. The material sequenced was peripheral blood. The chain employs TRBV5-1 and TRBJ2-7; maybe TRBD1 (6 bases). The sequence derives from a human donor in a cohort sampled during active COVID-19. CDR3 loop: CASSETGTYEQYF. The CDR3 DNA reads as TGCGCCAGCAGTGAGACAGGAACCTACGAGCAGTACTTC. Looking up the rest from reference TRBV5-1 and TRBJ2-7 gives the full variable domain: KAGVTQTPRYLIKTRGQQVTLSCSPISGHRSVSWYQQTPGQGLQFLFEYFSETQRNKGNFPGRFSGRQFSNSRSEMNVSTLELGDSALYLCASSETGTYEQYFGPGTRLTVT.